Below, 27 T cell receptor beta chains from the same sample are listed, as sequenced in a study of CD4 T cells in relation to SARS-CoV-2 and coronaviruses. Measured with immunoSEQ multiplex PCR; TCRdb has only the in-frame clones, and not every one. The sample records approximately 50,000 clones, 92% being singletons. Sequenced input: naive CD4+ T cells from PBMCs. As to subset: naive CD4+ T cells isolated by negative enrichment. Receptors were obtained from an adult with COVID-19.

The J gene is TRBJ2-5, the V gene TRBV7-7; D call uncertain. The germline V gene encodes CDR1 SSHAT and CDR2 FNYEAQ (reference sequence). Trimming shortened V by 3 bases and J by 4 bases, and 9 bases separated the two germline ends. This CDR3 comprises 13 residues. The CDR3 loop is CASSLAIPETQYF. The DNA of the CDR3 is TGTGCCAGCAGCTTGGCCATCCCAGAGACCCAGTACTTC.

The V call is TRBV5-1, the J call TRBJ2-1; the D is unclear. Deletions cut 1 base from V and 9 bases from J, with 5 bases between. Germline lookup yields CDR1 SGHRS and CDR2 YFSETQ. The CDR3 is made up of 11 amino acids. The CDR3 here is CASSLNGEQFF. In nucleotides, the CDR3 is TGCGCCAGCAGCTTGAATGGTGAGCAGTTCTTC. The full variable domain, in which reference TRBV5-1 and TRBJ2-1 provide the parts outside the CDR3, is KAGVTQTPRYLIKTRGQQVTLSCSPISGHRSVSWYQQTPGQGLQFLFEYFSETQRNKGNFPGRFSGRQFSNSRSEMNVSTLELGDSALYLCASSLNGEQFFGPGTRLTVL.

The rearrangement links TRBV12-3 or TRBV12-4 to TRBJ2-1; tentatively, D is TRBD2 (5 bases). Trimming stripped 4 bases from V and 9 bases from J, with 10 bases between. This CDR3 is 12 amino acids long. For the CDR3, the DNA is TGTGCCAGCAGTTCGGACTTACCTGAGCAGTTCTTC. It encodes CASSSDLPEQFF.

The J gene is TRBJ2-2, the V gene TRBV7-9; unclear D gene. Germline CDR1 is SEHNR and CDR2 is FQNEAQ (reference sequence). This CDR3 is 15 amino acids long. V was trimmed by 1 base and J by 5 bases, leaving 11 bases between them. CDR3 loop: CASSLGAAKTGELFF. In DNA, the CDR3 is TGTGCCAGCAGCTTAGGCGCAGCAAAGACCGGGGAGCTGTTTTTT.

This sequence joins TRBV28 and TRBJ2-7, with 8 positions matching TRBD2. Trimming at V came to 2 bases and at J to 0 bases, leaving 3 bases not matched to a gene. The CDR3 totals 15 residues. The germline gives CDR1 MDHEN, CDR2 SYDVKM. The CDR3 nucleotides are TGTGCCAGCAGTTTAAGCGGGAGTTTCTCCTACGAGCAGTACTTC. Translation gives CASSLSGSFSYEQYF.

This clone was recorded only once. The genes are TRBV19 and TRBJ1-2, with a tentative D call TRBD1 (6 bases). Germline loops: CDR1 LNHDA, CDR2 SQIVND (reference sequence). The CDR3 contains 18 residues. V was trimmed by 7 bases and J by 1 base, leaving 25 bases between them. CDR3 DNA sequence: TGTGCCAGTAAAGGGGGAATAATCTCGGACAGTAATAACTATGGCTACACCTTC. Its protein product is CASKGGIISDSNNYGYTF.

The genes are TRBV6-6 and TRBJ1-3; D not certain. Germline V gene sequence: CDR1 MNHNY, CDR2 SVGAGI (reference sequence). This CDR3 is built from 13 residues. Between the trimmed V and J ends, which lost 5 bases and 4 bases, there was a span of 9 bases. CDR3 protein: CASSRDRGNTIYF. CDR3 coding DNA: TGTGCCAGCAGTCGAGATAGGGGAAACACCATATATTTT.

V is TRBV5-5 and J is TRBJ2-7; 8 positions match TRBD1. Germline CDR1 reads SGHKS; CDR2 reads YYEKEE (reference sequence). The CDR3 length is 15 residues. After removal of 0 bases from V and 4 bases from J, the junction contained 6 bases not matched to a gene. CDR3 sequence: CASSLATGGMYEQYF. The CDR3 coding sequence is TGTGCCAGCAGCTTGGCTACAGGGGGTATGTACGAGCAGTACTTC.

This chain links TRBV5-4 with TRBJ2-1; the D gene is possibly TRBD1 (5 bases). This CDR3 has 12 residues. Germline CDR1 is SGHNT and CDR2 is YYREEE (reference sequence). Trimming removed 4 bases at V and 4 bases at J, with 6 bases between. DNA of the CDR3: TGTGCCAGCAGCGACAGTTACAATGAGCAGTTCTTC. Protein product: CASSDSYNEQFF.

The chain links TRBV5-5 to TRBJ2-2; 8 positions match TRBD1. With 6 bases clipped from V and 3 bases from J, the junction kept 7 bases outside the gene matches. CDR3 length: 15 amino acids. Germline V gene data show CDR1 as SGHKS and CDR2 as YYEKEE (reference sequence). CDR3 residues: CASTKQGGDTGELFF. CDR3 nucleotide sequence: TGTGCCAGCACCAAACAGGGGGGCGACACCGGGGAGCTGTTTTTT.

Only a few counts were recorded for this clone. This chain uses TRBV7-2 with TRBJ1-5; D is possibly TRBD1 (6 bases). V lost 1 base to trimming and J lost 6 bases, with 10 bases between them. The CDR3 length is 14 residues. Germline V CDR1 and CDR2: SGHTA, FQGNSA. The CDR3 here is CASSLDRAGQPQHF. CDR3 nucleotide sequence: TGTGCCAGCAGCTTAGACAGGGCAGGTCAGCCCCAGCATTTT.

CDR3 sequence: CASSMAETQYF. CDR3 in DNA: TGTGCCAGTAGTATGGCAGAGACCCAGTACTTC. The V call is TRBV19, the J call TRBJ2-5; D gene ambiguous. The V and J ends lost 3 bases and 4 bases respectively, with 3 bases between them. Germline V gene lookup returns CDR1 LNHDA and CDR2 SQIVND (reference sequence). The CDR3 is 11 residues long.

CDR3 DNA sequence: TGTGCCTGGAGTGTCGGGCGGGAGAGGAGGTGGGAGCAGTACTTC. It specifies CAWSVGRERRWEQYF. The chain is built from TRBV30 and TRBJ2-7; 7 bases agree with TRBD2. Unmatched junction bases numbered 12, after V lost 0 bases and J lost 7 bases. CDR1 is GTSNPN and CDR2 is SVGIG in the germline V gene (reference sequence). The CDR3 is 15 residues long. The variable domain in full, with the rest retrieved from reference TRBV30 and TRBJ2-7, is SQTIHQWPATLVQPVGSPLSLECTVEGTSNPNLYWYRQAAGRGLQLLFYSVGIGQISSEVPQNLSASRPQDRQFILSSKKLLLSDSGFYLCAWSVGRERRWEQYFGPGTRLTVT.

This chain's CDR3 is CAWTKRGARYNEQFF. The DNA of the CDR3 is TGTGCCTGGACCAAAAGGGGGGCTCGCTACAATGAGCAGTTCTTC. This chain connects TRBV30 to TRBJ2-1; D tentatively reads TRBD1 or TRBD2 (6 bases each). V shed 4 bases and J shed 3 bases, with 16 bases lying between them. The CDR3 extends over 15 amino acids. In germline, CDR1 is GTSNPN, CDR2 SVGIG (reference sequence).

The chain links TRBV27 to TRBJ2-3; no clear D. Germline CDR1 MNHEY, CDR2 SMNVEV (reference sequence). CDR3 length equals 13 residues. Trimming pared 4 bases from V and 6 bases from J, leaving 11 bases between. Here the CDR3 DNA reads TGTGCCAGCAGTTACAGAAGCCTGGATACGCAGTATTTT. It specifies CASSYRSLDTQYF.

The CDR3 loop reads CASSQGLRGRVYEQYF. CDR3 sequence (DNA): TGCGCCAGCAGCCAGGGCCTGAGGGGGCGCGTTTACGAGCAGTACTTC. The chain employs TRBV4-1 and TRBJ2-7; 7 nucleotides match TRBD1. The CDR3 length is 16 residues. Germline values: CDR1 MGHRA, CDR2 YSYEKL. The trim removed 3 bases at V and 4 bases at J, leaving 12 bases unmatched.

The chain carries TRBV3-1 (or the pseudogene TRBV3-2) and TRBJ2-3; D is possibly TRBD2 (6 bases). V lost 4 bases and J lost 1, with 15 bases in between. Germline CDR1 reads LGHDT; CDR2 reads YNNKEL (reference sequence). This CDR3 spans 16 amino acids. In DNA form, the CDR3 reads TGTGCCAGCAGCCCCGGAGTGGGGGGACGCACAGATACGCAGTATTTT. Residues: CASSPGVGGRTDTQYF.

In its sample, this clone was seen a few times. The chain couples TRBV25-1 to TRBJ2-2; 13 nucleotides match TRBD2. The CDR3 runs to 15 residues. V lost 6 bases, J lost 5 bases, and 3 bases stayed unmatched. From germline, CDR1 is MGHDK and CDR2 SYGVNS. CDR3 sequence: CASSLGLAGTGELFF. CDR3 DNA: TGTGCCAGCAGCCTGGGACTAGCGGGGACCGGGGAGCTGTTTTTT.

The chain recombines TRBV30 with TRBJ2-5; D gene unclear. Trimming stripped 2 bases from V and 5 bases from J, with 12 bases between. The germline gives CDR1 GTSNPN, CDR2 SVGIG (reference sequence). The CDR3 has 13 residues. The CDR3 protein is CAWSMGNRETQYF. The CDR3 nucleotides are TGTGCCTGGAGTATGGGAAATCGGGAGACCCAGTACTTC.

The chain recombines TRBV29-1 with TRBJ2-5; no clear D. The CDR3 spans 12 residues. V was pared by 3 bases and J by 2 bases, with 7 bases between. Looked up from germline, CDR1 is SQVTM and CDR2 is ANQGSEA. CDR3 amino acids: CSVEGGQETQYF. The CDR3 nucleotides are TGCAGCGTTGAGGGCGGTCAAGAGACCCAGTACTTC.

The J gene is TRBJ2-3, the V gene TRBV9, with no clear D. V was trimmed by 2 bases and J by 6 bases, leaving 10 bases between them. Germline CDR1 is SGDLS and CDR2 is YYNGEE. This CDR3 is 13 amino acids long. The CDR3 DNA is TGTGCCAGCAGCGTTGACGAGTACGATACGCAGTATTTT. Protein sequence: CASSVDEYDTQYF.

J is TRBJ2-5 and V is TRBV2; D is perhaps TRBD2 (6 bases). Germline V CDR1 and CDR2: SNHLY, FYNNEI. V was clipped by 7 bases and J by 7 bases, with 19 bases between them. The CDR3 totals 14 residues. The CDR3 bases are TGTGCCAGCACGGGAGTGGTAGCCGGAGGGACCCAGTACTTC. Its protein is CASTGVVAGGTQYF.

The V and J genes are TRBV5-6 and TRBJ2-5; weak D call: TRBD2 (6 bases). The ends were cut back, 2 bases at V and 4 bases at J, with 9 bases in the middle. This CDR3 is 13 amino acids long. Germline assignment: CDR1 SGHDT and CDR2 YYEEEE. The CDR3 DNA follows: TGTGCCAGCAGCTTAAGGGGAGGAGAGACCCAGTACTTC. This encodes CASSLRGGETQYF.

The chain combines TRBV3-1 (or the pseudogene TRBV3-2) with TRBJ2-4; 12 bases align to TRBD2. Losses at the gene ends were 0 bases for V and 7 bases for J; bases not matched to a gene: 7. Germline-derived CDR1 and CDR2 are LGHDT and YNNKEL (reference sequence). This CDR3 spans 17 amino acids. The CDR3 here is CASSQDLLAGGPNIQYF. CDR3 nucleotides: TGTGCCAGCAGCCAAGATCTTCTAGCGGGAGGGCCGAACATTCAGTACTTC.

This chain joins TRBV6-5 and TRBJ1-2; D may be TRBD1 (6 bases). Germline CDR1 MNHEY, CDR2 SVGAGI. CDR3 length equals 15 residues. Trimming left V 0 bases short and J 7 bases short, with 15 bases between. The CDR3 DNA sequence: TGTGCCAGCAGTTACTCACCAGGGGTAGGGGTTGGCTACACCTTC. Its translation is CASSYSPGVGVGYTF.

The chain is built from TRBV7-9 and TRBJ2-5; 9 nucleotides match TRBD1. This CDR3 comprises 15 residues. V lost 8 bases to trimming and J lost 3 bases; unmatched junction nucleotides: 10. CDR1 and CDR2 from the germline V gene are SEHNR and FQNEAQ (reference sequence). CDR3 sequence (DNA): TGTGCCAGCGATTGGGGACAGGGAGTGGAAGAGACCCAGTACTTC. This gives the protein CASDWGQGVEETQYF.

The chain links TRBV11-2 to TRBJ1-3; no firm D call. V was pared by 0 bases and J by 0 bases, with 6 bases between. Germline lookup yields CDR1 SGHAT and CDR2 FQNNGV. This CDR3 has 15 residues. CDR3 sequence reads: CASSLEASSGNTIYF. The DNA for the CDR3 is TGTGCCAGCAGCTTAGAAGCGAGCTCTGGAAACACCATATATTTT.